The 32 T cell receptor beta chains presented below share a single source sample, sequenced in a study of blood T cell repertoires in COVID-19. Sequencing used immunoSEQ multiplex PCR; TCRdb keeps in-frame clones, though not all of them. Of 75,000 to 90,000 clones listed, roughly 88% are singletons. Material for sequencing was peripheral blood. The receptors were gathered from a man aged 18 to 30 with COVID-19, enrolled during active disease.

This chain connects TRBV4-1 to TRBJ2-7, with 13 bases fitting TRBD2. Germline CDR1 reads MGHRA; CDR2 reads YSYEKL. CDR3 length: 19 residues. After removal of 4 bases from V and 2 bases from J, the junction contained 14 bases not matched to a gene. Written as DNA, the CDR3 is TGCGCCAGCAGCCTAGAAGAGGGGCCCGGGACTAGCGGGACCTACGAGCAGTACTTC. Its protein product is CASSLEEGPGTSGTYEQYF.

The rearrangement links TRBV24-1 to TRBJ2-1, with 10 bases identical to TRBD2. The germline gives CDR1 KGHDR, CDR2 SFDVKD. V dropped 1 base and J dropped 1; count of bases not matched to a gene: 6. CDR3 size: 18 residues. The DNA for the CDR3 is TGTGCCACCAGTGATTTTCCTCTAGCGGGGGATTCCTACAATGAGCAGTTCTTC. Amino acid sequence: CATSDFPLAGDSYNEQFF.

CDR3 amino acids: CASSLPGAGDGQPQHF. The CDR3 nucleotides are TGTGCCAGCAGCTTACCCGGAGCGGGGGATGGGCAGCCCCAGCATTTT. The chain links TRBV7-2 to TRBJ1-5; D perhaps matches TRBD1 (5 bases). Germline loops: CDR1 SGHTA, CDR2 FQGNSA. The CDR3 has 16 amino acids. Between the trimmed V and J ends, which lost 2 bases and 7 bases, there was a span of 18 bases.

The chain couples TRBV5-4 to TRBJ2-7; 8 nucleotides align to TRBD2. With 0 bases clipped from V and 7 bases from J, the junction kept 9 bases outside the gene matches. Germline V CDR1 and CDR2: SGHNT, YYREEE (reference sequence). This CDR3 comprises 15 residues. The CDR3 bases are TGTGCCAGCAGCTTGGATGTCGGGAGGGCTGAAGAGCAGTACTTC. Its translation: CASSLDVGRAEEQYF.

This chain links TRBV9 with TRBJ1-3, with D possibly matching TRBD1 (5 bases). V shed 0 bases and J shed 12 bases, with 7 bases lying between them. The CDR3 sequence is 11 residues long. Germline CDR1 SGDLS, CDR2 YYNGEE. CDR3 nucleotides: TGTGCCAGCAGCGTAGGGGGGGACATATATTTT. This gives the protein CASSVGGDIYF.

This sequence joins TRBV3-1 (or the pseudogene TRBV3-2) and TRBJ2-1, with D tentatively TRBD1 (5 bases). Germline V gene sequence: CDR1 LGHDT, CDR2 YNNKEL (reference sequence). The CDR3 sequence is 16 residues long. Trimming cost V 0 bases and J 0 bases, with 9 bases left between them. The CDR3: CASSQERGSSYNEQFF. Here the CDR3 DNA reads TGTGCCAGCAGCCAAGAAAGGGGTAGCTCCTACAATGAGCAGTTCTTC.

The rearrangement joins TRBV2 to TRBJ2-1; 8 bases are a match to TRBD2. The CDR3 has 17 residues. After removal of 4 bases from V and 5 bases from J, the junction contained 13 bases not matched to a gene. Germline V gene data show CDR1 as SNHLY and CDR2 as FYNNEI. The CDR3: CASSGLGSGRSDNEQFF. Here the CDR3 DNA reads TGTGCCAGCAGTGGCTTAGGGAGCGGGAGATCCGACAATGAGCAGTTCTTC.

The rearrangement joins TRBV6-5 to TRBJ2-7, with 10 bases aligning to TRBD1. This CDR3 comprises 14 residues. V shed 6 bases, J shed 2 bases, and the junction held 4 bases outside the gene matches. Germline CDR1 is MNHEY and CDR2 is SVGAGI. CDR3 in amino acids: CASSLGQGAYEQYF. For the CDR3, the DNA is TGTGCCAGCAGCCTTGGACAGGGGGCCTACGAGCAGTACTTC.

V and J are TRBV24-1 and TRBJ2-1; 10 bases fit TRBD2. The V gene end was trimmed by 10 bases and the J gene end by 6 bases; junction bases not matched to a gene: 5. Germline V lookup: CDR1 KGHDR, CDR2 SFDVKD. This CDR3 is 13 amino acids long. The DNA of the CDR3 is TGTGCCACTAGCGGGAGGTTCGTCAATGAGCAGTTCTTC. This sequence encodes CATSGRFVNEQFF.

This chain uses TRBV10-3 with TRBJ2-2; 9 bases line up with TRBD2. Trimming cost V 2 bases and J 0 bases; bases outside gene matches: 10. Germline V gene sequence: CDR1 ENHRY, CDR2 SYGVKD. The CDR3 loop spans 19 amino acids. The CDR3 loop is CAISEQVAGGLSNTGELFF. The CDR3 nucleotides read TGTGCCATCAGTGAGCAGGTGGCGGGGGGGCTGTCGAACACCGGGGAGCTGTTTTTT.

V usage is TRBV29-1 and J usage is TRBJ2-7; D gene unclear. From germline, CDR1 is SQVTM and CDR2 ANQGSEA. There are 11 residues in the CDR3. Deletions cut 4 bases from V and 4 bases from J, with 8 bases between. CDR3 sequence (DNA): TGCAGCGTTGGACGGAGTTACGAGCAGTACTTC. Protein sequence: CSVGRSYEQYF.

This rearrangement joins TRBV5-1 to TRBJ1-1, with TRBD1 as a possible D gene (5 bases). The CDR3 is 13 amino acids. Germline V gene sequence: CDR1 SGHRS, CDR2 YFSETQ. Trimming took 3 bases from V and 1 from J, leaving 7 bases between them. The CDR3 bases are TGCGCCAGCAGCTACGGACAGAACACTGAAGCTTTCTTT. It translates to CASSYGQNTEAFF.

This chain connects TRBV3-1 (or the pseudogene TRBV3-2) to TRBJ1-1; D call uncertain. Deletions cut 3 bases from V and 5 bases from J, with 4 bases between. The germline CDR1 and CDR2 sequences are LGHDT and YNNKEL (reference sequence). The CDR3 has 11 amino acids. CDR3 coding DNA: TGTGCCAGCAGCCACACTACTGAAGCTTTCTTT. It translates to CASSHTTEAFF.

The gene calls are TRBV7-2 and TRBJ2-5; tentatively, D is TRBD2 (5 bases). V dropped 1 base and J dropped 5 bases, with 17 bases sitting between them. Germline V gene lookup returns CDR1 SGHTA and CDR2 FQGNSA. CDR3 size: 16 residues. The CDR3: CASSLDRAVGRETQYF. The CDR3 DNA sequence: TGTGCCAGCAGCTTAGATCGAGCGGTGGGCCGGGAGACCCAGTACTTC.

The chain couples TRBV29-1 to TRBJ2-1, with 8 positions matching TRBD1. Germline lookup yields CDR1 SQVTM and CDR2 ANQGSEA. V trimming: 7 bases; J trimming: 2 bases; junction bases outside the gene matches: 7. The CDR3 sequence is 14 residues long. Here the CDR3 DNA reads TGCAGCGCTACAGACAGGGGTACCTACAATGAGCAGTTCTTC. Translating it yields CSATDRGTYNEQFF.

The rearrangement links TRBV19 to TRBJ1-2, with D uncertain. Germline CDR1 reads LNHDA; CDR2 reads SQIVND (reference sequence). The V end was cut by 5 bases, the J end by 2 bases, with 6 bases between. The CDR3 contains 12 residues. The CDR3 region has the DNA TGTGCCAGTAGTGGAGCGAACTATGGCTACACCTTC. It codes for CASSGANYGYTF. Based on the CDR3 plus reference TRBV19 and TRBJ1-2, the full variable domain is DGGITQSPKYLFRKEGQNVTLSCEQNLNHDAMYWYRQDPGQGLRLIYYSQIVNDFQKGDIAEGYSVSREKKESFPLTVTSAQKNPTAFYLCASSGANYGYTFGSGTRLTVV.

The V gene is TRBV7-6, the J gene TRBJ2-3, with 8 bases fitting TRBD2. CDR1 is SGHVS, CDR2 FNYEAQ, per germline. This CDR3 is built from 12 residues. V lost 0 bases, J lost 13 bases, and 3 bases stayed unmatched. In DNA, the CDR3 is TGTGCCAGCAGCTTAGCACTAGCGGAGAAGTATTTT. As protein: CASSLALAEKYF.

The V call is TRBV28, the J call TRBJ2-3, with 7 bases aligning to TRBD1. Germline V gene data show CDR1 as MDHEN and CDR2 as SYDVKM. The J segment lost 7 bases and the V segment lost 4 bases, leaving 8 bases of the junction unmatched. There are 14 residues in the CDR3. CDR3 amino acids: CASSYRDRAYTQYF. CDR3 nucleotides: TGTGCCAGCAGTTACCGGGACAGAGCCTATACGCAGTATTTT. The complete variable domain, with remaining parts taken from reference TRBV28 and TRBJ2-3, reads DVKVTQSSRYLVKRTGEKVFLECVQDMDHENMFWYRQDPGLGLRLIYFSYDVKMKEKGDIPEGYSVSREKKERFSLILESASTNQTSMYLCASSYRDRAYTQYFGPGTRLTVL.

The chain has TRBV5-4 and TRBJ2-2; D gene ambiguous. This CDR3 is built from 14 residues. Trimming stripped 0 bases from V and 3 bases from J, with 6 bases between. Germline CDR1 reads SGHNT; CDR2 reads YYREEE (reference sequence). The CDR3 sequence: CASSLDSYTGELFF. In DNA, the CDR3 is TGTGCCAGCAGCTTGGACAGTTACACCGGGGAGCTGTTTTTT.

This clone occurred once. The rearrangement uses TRBV18 and TRBJ2-1; TRBD1 agrees at 11 bases. V was clipped by 6 bases and J by 5 bases; unmatched bases: 6. The germline gives CDR1 KGHSH, CDR2 LQKENI. CDR3 length equals 15 residues. CDR3 amino acids: CASSLGTGGNNEQFF. CDR3 coding DNA: TGTGCCAGCTCCCTCGGGACAGGGGGAAACAATGAGCAGTTCTTC.

The chain uses TRBV7-2 and TRBJ2-1; 9 bases match TRBD2. This CDR3 has 15 residues. With V trimmed by 8 bases and J by 3 bases, 8 bases remained unmatched. Germline V gene sequence: CDR1 SGHTA, CDR2 FQGNSA. The DNA for the CDR3 is TGTGCCAGCGGTCTAGCGGGAACGGACTACAATGAGCAGTTCTTC. Translating gives CASGLAGTDYNEQFF.

V usage is TRBV18 and J usage is TRBJ1-6, with D maybe TRBD1 (6 bases). This CDR3 spans 15 amino acids. Trimming pared 3 bases from V and 8 bases from J, leaving 14 bases between. CDR1 and CDR2 (germline): KGHSH, LQKENI. The DNA for the CDR3 is TGTGCCAGCTCACCCGAGGGCAGGGGAGATTCACCCCTCCACTTT. It is translated as CASSPEGRGDSPLHF.

The chain carries TRBV3-1 (or the pseudogene TRBV3-2) and TRBJ2-1; 7 positions agree with TRBD2. Germline lookup yields CDR1 LGHDT and CDR2 YNNKEL (reference sequence). The CDR3 loop spans 14 amino acids. V dropped 3 bases and J dropped 2; count of bases not matched to a gene: 1. CDR3 in amino acids: CASSHGGTYNEQFF. The CDR3 coding sequence is TGTGCCAGCAGCCACGGGGGGACCTACAATGAGCAGTTCTTC.

V usage is TRBV4-3 and J usage is TRBJ2-1; 8 bases line up with TRBD2. The germline V gene encodes CDR1 LGHNA and CDR2 YSLEER. The CDR3 is 14 residues long. With 3 bases clipped from V and 7 bases from J, the junction kept 5 bases outside the gene matches. The CDR3 sequence: CASSHGLAANEQFF. The CDR3 DNA reads as TGCGCCAGCAGCCATGGACTAGCTGCAAATGAGCAGTTCTTC.

The chain employs TRBV19 and TRBJ2-2, with TRBD1 matching over 9 bases. Germline assignment: CDR1 LNHDA and CDR2 SQIVND (reference sequence). Unmatched junction bases numbered 7, after V lost 8 bases and J lost 6 bases. This CDR3 is built from 14 residues. In DNA form, the CDR3 reads TGTGCCAGTGGATTACAGGGGGCTGCCGGGGAGCTGTTTTTT. Its protein is CASGLQGAAGELFF.

The V and J genes are TRBV27 and TRBJ1-6; TRBD1 might be the D (5 bases). V lost 8 bases to trimming and J lost 7 bases, with 9 bases between them. This CDR3 spans 12 amino acids. Germline CDR1 reads MNHEY; CDR2 reads SMNVEV (reference sequence). CDR3 in DNA: TGTGCCAGCGGGGAGGGGAATTCACCCCTCCACTTT. It translates to CASGEGNSPLHF.

The chain joins TRBV6-4 to TRBJ2-1; 8 nucleotides line up with TRBD1. The CDR3 has 17 residues. Germline-derived CDR1 and CDR2 are MRHNA and SNTAGT. V lost 0 bases, J lost 6 bases, and 10 bases stayed unmatched. The CDR3 loop reads CASSDSLRGRGLNEQFF. The CDR3 nucleotides read TGTGCCAGCAGTGACTCTCTTCGGGGCAGGGGGCTCAATGAGCAGTTCTTC.

The genes are TRBV7-9 and TRBJ2-7; 7 positions agree with TRBD1. Germline assignment: CDR1 SEHNR and CDR2 FQNEAQ (reference sequence). V shed 6 bases, J shed 2 bases, and the junction held 4 bases outside the gene matches. This CDR3 is built from 13 residues. CDR3 DNA: TGTGCCAGCAGGGACAGGCGCACCTACGAGCAGTACTTC. Its protein product is CASRDRRTYEQYF.

V is TRBV10-3 and J is TRBJ2-7; D gene ambiguous. CDR1 is ENHRY, CDR2 SYGVKD, per germline. This CDR3 has 12 residues. Trimming cost V 6 bases and J 7 bases, with 13 bases left between them. CDR3 residues: CAISQTEREQYF. CDR3 coding DNA: TGTGCCATCAGCCAGACCGAGAGGGAGCAGTACTTC.

This clone occurred once. The rearrangement joins TRBV5-1 to TRBJ2-2; TRBD1 aligns across 9 bases. CDR1 SGHRS and CDR2 YFSETQ come from the germline V gene. The trim removed 6 bases at V and 0 bases at J, leaving 12 bases unmatched. This CDR3 spans 18 amino acids. CDR3 DNA: TGCGCCAGCACCAAATCCCGGGGACAGGGTACGAACACCGGGGAGCTGTTTTTT. Its protein product is CASTKSRGQGTNTGELFF.

The chain has TRBV10-3 and TRBJ2-7, with a tentative D call TRBD1 (6 bases). Trimming left V 6 bases short and J 0 bases short, with 9 bases between. The germline V gene encodes CDR1 ENHRY and CDR2 SYGVKD. This CDR3 comprises 13 residues. The CDR3 here is CAIRNRDSYEQYF. Here the CDR3 DNA reads TGTGCCATCAGAAACAGGGACTCCTACGAGCAGTACTTC.

The rearrangement joins TRBV9 to TRBJ1-2, with 8 nucleotides matching TRBD1. The CDR3 is 15 amino acids. CDR1 and CDR2 from the germline V gene are SGDLS and YYNGEE. After removal of 3 bases from V and 6 bases from J, the junction contained 10 bases not matched to a gene. CDR3 DNA sequence: TGTGCCAGCAGCGGTTTACAGGGACAGGCCCATGGCTACACCTTC. Translation gives CASSGLQGQAHGYTF. The entire variable domain, with the rest obtained from reference TRBV9 and TRBJ1-2, is as follows: DSGVTQTPKHLITATGQRVTLRCSPRSGDLSVYWYQQSLDQGLQFLIQYYNGEERAKGNILERFSAQQFPDLHSELNLSSLELGDSALYFCASSGLQGQAHGYTFGSGTRLTVV.